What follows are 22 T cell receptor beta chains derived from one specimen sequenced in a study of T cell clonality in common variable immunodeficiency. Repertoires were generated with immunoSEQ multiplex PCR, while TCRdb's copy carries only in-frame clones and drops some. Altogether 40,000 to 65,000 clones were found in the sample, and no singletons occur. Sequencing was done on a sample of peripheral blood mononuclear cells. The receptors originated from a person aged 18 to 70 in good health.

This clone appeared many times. Incomplete CDR3 DNA: TGTGCCAGTAGTAGGAACGGGGGCACAGATACG. Translated: CASSRNGGTDT. The full-length CDR3 reads as CASSRNGGTDTQYF. This rearrangement joins TRBV19 to TRBJ2-3, with a tentative D call TRBD2 (5 bases). The read terminates 3 residues ahead of where the CDR3 ends, so the germline J gene completes it. Germline V gene lookup returns CDR1 LNHDA and CDR2 SQIVND (reference sequence). This CDR3 contains 14 residues. Deletions cut 4 bases from V and 1 base from J, with 9 bases between.

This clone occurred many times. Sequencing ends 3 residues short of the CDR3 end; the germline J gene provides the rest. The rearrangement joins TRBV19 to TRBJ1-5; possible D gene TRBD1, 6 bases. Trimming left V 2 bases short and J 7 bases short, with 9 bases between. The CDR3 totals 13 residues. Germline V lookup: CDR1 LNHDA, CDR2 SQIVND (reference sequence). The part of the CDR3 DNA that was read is TGTGCCAGTAGTATACAGGGGCGGCAGCCC. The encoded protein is CASSIQGRQP. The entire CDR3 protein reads CASSIQGRQPQHF.

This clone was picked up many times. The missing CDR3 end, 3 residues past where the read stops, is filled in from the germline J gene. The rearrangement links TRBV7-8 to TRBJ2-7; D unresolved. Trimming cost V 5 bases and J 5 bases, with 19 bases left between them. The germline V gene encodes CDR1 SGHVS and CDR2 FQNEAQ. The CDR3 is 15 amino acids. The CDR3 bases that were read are TGTGCCAGCAGCCCCGGCGCGGTAACCTTCCACGAG. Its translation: CASSPGAVTFHE. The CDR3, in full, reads CASSPGAVTFHEQYF.

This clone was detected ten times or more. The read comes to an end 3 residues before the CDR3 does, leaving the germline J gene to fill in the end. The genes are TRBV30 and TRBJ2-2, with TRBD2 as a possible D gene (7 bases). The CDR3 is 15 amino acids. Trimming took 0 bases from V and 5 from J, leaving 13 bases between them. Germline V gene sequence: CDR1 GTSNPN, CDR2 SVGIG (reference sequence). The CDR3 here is CAWSVGGRLTGELFF. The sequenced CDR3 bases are TGTGCCTGGAGTGTCGGGGGGCGTTTAACCGGGGAG.

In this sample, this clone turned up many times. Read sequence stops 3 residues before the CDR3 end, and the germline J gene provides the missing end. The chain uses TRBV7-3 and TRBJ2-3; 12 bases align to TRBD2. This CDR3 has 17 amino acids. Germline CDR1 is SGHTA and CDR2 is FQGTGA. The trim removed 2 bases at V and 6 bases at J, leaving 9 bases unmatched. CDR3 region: CASSLYPLAGGADTQYF. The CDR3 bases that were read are TGTGCCAGCAGCTTATACCCACTAGCGGGAGGTGCCGATACG.

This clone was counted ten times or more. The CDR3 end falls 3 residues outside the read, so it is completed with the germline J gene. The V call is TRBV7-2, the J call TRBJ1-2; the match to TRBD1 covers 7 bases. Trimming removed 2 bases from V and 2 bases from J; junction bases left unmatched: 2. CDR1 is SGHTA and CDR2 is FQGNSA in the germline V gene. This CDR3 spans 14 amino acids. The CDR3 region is CASSLSRGNYGYTF. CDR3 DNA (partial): TGTGCCAGCAGCTTAAGCAGGGGGAACTATGGC.

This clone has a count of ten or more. The CDR3 sequence: CSAKGQGAIGGYTF. Incomplete CDR3 DNA: TGCAGTGCTAAGGGACAGGGGGCGATAGGTGGC. This chain joins TRBV20-1 and TRBJ1-2; TRBD1 matches 12 bases. The read terminates 3 residues before the CDR3 end, so the remaining end is supplied by the germline J gene. V was clipped by 4 bases and J by 7 bases; unmatched bases: 7. From germline, CDR1 is DFQATT and CDR2 SNEGSKA (reference sequence). The CDR3 runs to 14 residues.

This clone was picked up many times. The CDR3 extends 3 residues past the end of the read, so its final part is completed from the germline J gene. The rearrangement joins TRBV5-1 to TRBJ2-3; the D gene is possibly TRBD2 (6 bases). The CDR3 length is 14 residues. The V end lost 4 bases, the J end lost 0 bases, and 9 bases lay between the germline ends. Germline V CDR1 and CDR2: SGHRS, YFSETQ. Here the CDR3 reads CASSGGDSTDTQYF. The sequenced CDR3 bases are TGCGCCAGCAGCGGCGGGGACAGCACAGATACG.

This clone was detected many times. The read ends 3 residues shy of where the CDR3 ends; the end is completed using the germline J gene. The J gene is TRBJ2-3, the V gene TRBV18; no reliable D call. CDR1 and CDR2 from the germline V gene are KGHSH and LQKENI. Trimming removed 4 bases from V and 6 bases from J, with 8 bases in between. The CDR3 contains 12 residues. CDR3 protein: CASSQGPDTQYF. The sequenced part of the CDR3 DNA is TGTGCCAGCTCACAAGGCCCGGATACG.

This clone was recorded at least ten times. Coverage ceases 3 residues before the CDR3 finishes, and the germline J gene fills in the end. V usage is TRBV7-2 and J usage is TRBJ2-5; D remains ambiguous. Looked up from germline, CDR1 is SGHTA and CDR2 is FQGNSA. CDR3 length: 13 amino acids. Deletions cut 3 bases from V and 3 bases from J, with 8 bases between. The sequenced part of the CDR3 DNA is TGTGCCAGCAGCTTTGCGAATGAAGAGACC. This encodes CASSFANEET. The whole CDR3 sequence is CASSFANEETQYF.

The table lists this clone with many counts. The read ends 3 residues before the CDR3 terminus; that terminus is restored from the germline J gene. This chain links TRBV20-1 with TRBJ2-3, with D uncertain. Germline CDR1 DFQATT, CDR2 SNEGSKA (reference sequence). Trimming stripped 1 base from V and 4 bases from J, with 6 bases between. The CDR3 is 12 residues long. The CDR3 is CSARVSADTQYF. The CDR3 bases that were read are TGCAGTGCTAGAGTCTCTGCAGATACG.

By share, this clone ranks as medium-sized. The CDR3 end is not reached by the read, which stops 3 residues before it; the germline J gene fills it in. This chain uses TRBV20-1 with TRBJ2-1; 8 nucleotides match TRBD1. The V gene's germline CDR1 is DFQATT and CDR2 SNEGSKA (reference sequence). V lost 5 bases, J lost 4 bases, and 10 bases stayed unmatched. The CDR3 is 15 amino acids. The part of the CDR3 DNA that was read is TGCAGTGCTGGGCCGGAGACAGGGGATTACAATGAG. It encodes CSAGPETGDYNE. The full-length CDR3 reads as CSAGPETGDYNEQFF.

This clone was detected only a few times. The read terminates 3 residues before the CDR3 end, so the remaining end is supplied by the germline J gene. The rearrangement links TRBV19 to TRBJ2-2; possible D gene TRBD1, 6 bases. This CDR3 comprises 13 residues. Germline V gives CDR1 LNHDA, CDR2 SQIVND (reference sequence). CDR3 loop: CASTGATNEKLFF. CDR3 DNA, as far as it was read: TGTGCCAGTACAGGGGCAACTAATGAAAAG. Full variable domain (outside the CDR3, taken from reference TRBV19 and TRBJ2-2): DGGITQSPKYLFRKEGQNVTLSCEQNLNHDAMYWYRQDPGQGLRLIYYSQIVNDFQKGDIAEGYSVSREKKESFPLTVTSAQKNPTAFYLCASTGATNEKLFFGEGSRLTVL.

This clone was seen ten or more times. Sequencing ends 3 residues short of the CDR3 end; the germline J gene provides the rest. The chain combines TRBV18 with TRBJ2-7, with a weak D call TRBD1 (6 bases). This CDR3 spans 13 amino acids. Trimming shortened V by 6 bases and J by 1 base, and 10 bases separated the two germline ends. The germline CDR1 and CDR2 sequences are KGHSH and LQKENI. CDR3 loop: CASSTDSSYEQYF. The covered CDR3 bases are TGTGCCAGCTCGACGGACAGTTCCTACGAG.

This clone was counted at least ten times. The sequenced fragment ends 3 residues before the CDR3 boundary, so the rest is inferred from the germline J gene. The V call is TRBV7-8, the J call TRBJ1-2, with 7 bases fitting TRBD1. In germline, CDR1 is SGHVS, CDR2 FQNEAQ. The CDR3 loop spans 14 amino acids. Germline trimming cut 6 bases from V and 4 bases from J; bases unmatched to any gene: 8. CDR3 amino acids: CASSGADRAYGYTF. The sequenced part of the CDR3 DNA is TGTGCCAGCAGTGGAGCAGACAGGGCCTATGGC.

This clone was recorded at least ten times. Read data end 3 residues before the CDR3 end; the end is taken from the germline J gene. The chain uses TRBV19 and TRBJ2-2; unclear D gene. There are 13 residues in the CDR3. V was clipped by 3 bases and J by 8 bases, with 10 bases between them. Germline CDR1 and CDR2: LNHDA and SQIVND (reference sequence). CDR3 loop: CASSIEGPGELFF. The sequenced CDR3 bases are TGTGCCAGTAGTATCGAAGGGCCTGGGGAG.

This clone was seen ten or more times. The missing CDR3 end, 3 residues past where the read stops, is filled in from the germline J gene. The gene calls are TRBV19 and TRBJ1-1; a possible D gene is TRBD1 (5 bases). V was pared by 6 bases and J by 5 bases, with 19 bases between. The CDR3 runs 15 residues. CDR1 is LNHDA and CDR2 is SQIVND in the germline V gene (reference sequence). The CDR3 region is CASRGTDGGWTEAFF. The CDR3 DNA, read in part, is TGTGCCAGTAGGGGGACTGATGGGGGGTGGACTGAA.

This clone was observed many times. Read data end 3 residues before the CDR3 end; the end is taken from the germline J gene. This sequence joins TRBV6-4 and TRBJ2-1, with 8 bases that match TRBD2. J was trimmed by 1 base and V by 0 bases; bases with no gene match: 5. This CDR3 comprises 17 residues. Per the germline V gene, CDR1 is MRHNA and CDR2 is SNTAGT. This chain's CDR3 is CASSDSKGLGSYNEQFF. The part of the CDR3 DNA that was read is TGTGCCAGCAGTGACTCGAAGGGACTAGGGTCCTACAATGAG.

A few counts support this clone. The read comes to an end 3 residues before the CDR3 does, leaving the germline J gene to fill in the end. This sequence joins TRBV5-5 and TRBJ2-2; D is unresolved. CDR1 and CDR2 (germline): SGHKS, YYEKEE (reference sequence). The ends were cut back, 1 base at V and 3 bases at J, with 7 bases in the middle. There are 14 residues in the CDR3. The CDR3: CASSLHADTGELFF. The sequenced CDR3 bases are TGTGCCAGCAGCTTGCATGCGGACACCGGGGAG.

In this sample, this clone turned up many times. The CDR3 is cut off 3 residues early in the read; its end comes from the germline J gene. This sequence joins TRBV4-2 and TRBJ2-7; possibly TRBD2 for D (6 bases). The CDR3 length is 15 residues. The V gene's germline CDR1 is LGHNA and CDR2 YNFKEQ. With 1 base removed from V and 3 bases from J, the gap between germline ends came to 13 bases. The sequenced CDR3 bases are TGTGCCAGCAGCCAAGTGGTGGCGGGGTACTACGAG. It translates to CASSQVVAGYYE. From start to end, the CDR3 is CASSQVVAGYYEQYF.

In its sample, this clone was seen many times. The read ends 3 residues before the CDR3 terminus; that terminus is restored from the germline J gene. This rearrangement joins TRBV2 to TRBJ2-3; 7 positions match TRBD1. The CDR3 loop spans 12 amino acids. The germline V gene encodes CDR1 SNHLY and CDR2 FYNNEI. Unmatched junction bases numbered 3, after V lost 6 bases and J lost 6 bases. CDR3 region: CASRQQGDTQYF. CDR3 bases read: TGTGCCAGCAGGCAACAGGGGGATACG.

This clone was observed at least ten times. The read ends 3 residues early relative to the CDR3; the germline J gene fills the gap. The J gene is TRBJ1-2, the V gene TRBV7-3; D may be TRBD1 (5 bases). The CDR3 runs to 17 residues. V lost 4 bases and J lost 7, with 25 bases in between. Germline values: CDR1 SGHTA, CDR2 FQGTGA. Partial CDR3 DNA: TGTGCCAGCAGCTACGTGAAGGAGGGCAGGGTAAGTTTTGGC. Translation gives CASSYVKEGRVSFG. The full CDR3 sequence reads CASSYVKEGRVSFGYTF. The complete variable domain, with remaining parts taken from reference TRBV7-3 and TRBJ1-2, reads GAGVSQTPSNKVTEKGKYVELRCDPISGHTALYWYRQSLGQGPEFLIYFQGTGAADDSGLPNDRFFAVRPEGSVSTLKIQRTERGDSAVYLCASSYVKEGRVSFGYTFGSGTRLTVV.